Described below is a single T cell receptor (beta chain) sequence and its context. This CDR3 is 18 amino acids long. The germline V gene has CDR1 LGHNA and CDR2 YNFKEQ. The ends lost 1 base at V and 3 bases at J; junction bases unmatched: 8. The sample is drawn from a study of blood T cell repertoires in COVID-19. Looking at the study overall: Material from acute and convalescent COVID-19 was sourced from the United States, Italy and Spain. PBMCs, B-cell-depleted T cells, or T cells were the source of the cDNA or gDNA that made up the material.

In the authors' methods: Quantification of nucleated cells was approximated via reference gene primer amplification. The protocol was immunoSEQ multiplex PCR, while the TCRdb copy is restricted to in-frame clones and leaves out a portion. From that table come the V and J calls and clone size; the DNA was used to work out D and trimming. The sample lists about 110,000 clones, 75% to 95% seen once, with approximately 1.2% in the top ten. Specimen: peripheral blood. V gene TRBV4-2 combines with J gene TRBJ2-3; TRBD2 matches at 12 bases. This clonotype was obtained from a woman under 40 with acute or convalescent COVID-19. The CDR3, as DNA: TGTGCCAGCAGCCAAGCTCTAGCGGGGGGGCTTCAGACAGATACGCAGTATTTT. This sequence encodes CASSQALAGGLQTDTQYF.